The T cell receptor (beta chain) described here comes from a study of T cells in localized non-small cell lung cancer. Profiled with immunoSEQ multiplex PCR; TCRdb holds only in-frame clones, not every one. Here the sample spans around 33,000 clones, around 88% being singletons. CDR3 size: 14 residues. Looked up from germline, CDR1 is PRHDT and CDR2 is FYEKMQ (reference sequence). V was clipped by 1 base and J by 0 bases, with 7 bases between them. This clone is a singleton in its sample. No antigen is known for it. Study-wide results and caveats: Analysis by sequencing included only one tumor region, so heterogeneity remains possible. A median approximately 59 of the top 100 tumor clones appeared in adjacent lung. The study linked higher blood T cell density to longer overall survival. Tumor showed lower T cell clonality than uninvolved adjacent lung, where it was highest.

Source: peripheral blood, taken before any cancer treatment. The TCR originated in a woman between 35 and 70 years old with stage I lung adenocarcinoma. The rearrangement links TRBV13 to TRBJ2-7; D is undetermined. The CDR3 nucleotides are TGTGCCAGCAGCTTAGAGGCAGCCTCCTACGAGCAGTACTTC. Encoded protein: CASSLEAASYEQYF.